One T cell receptor (beta chain) is described in this entry. Per the authors' pipeline: Researchers report that nucleated cell counts were estimated from reference gene primer amplification. TCRdb's copy holds only in-frame clones and misses some; the assay was immunoSEQ multiplex PCR. That table furnishes V, J and clone size, whereas the DNA furnished D and trimming. Seen here are roughly 250,000 clones, 70% to 90% observed once, and the top ten hold more than 0.95%. The data are from a study of blood T cell repertoires in COVID-19. Germline CDR1 and CDR2: SGDLS and YYNGEE. The CDR3 runs to 16 residues. After removal of 4 bases from V and 5 bases from J, the junction contained 11 bases not matched to a gene.

This chain uses TRBV9 with TRBJ2-1, with TRBD2 matching over 8 bases. This sequence was found in a woman between 35 and 50 years old who had recovered from COVID-19. The sequenced material came from peripheral blood. CDR3 DNA: TGTGCCAGCAGCCAAGGAGCGGGAGCCTACAACAATGAGCAGTTCTTC. It yields the protein CASSQGAGAYNNEQFF.